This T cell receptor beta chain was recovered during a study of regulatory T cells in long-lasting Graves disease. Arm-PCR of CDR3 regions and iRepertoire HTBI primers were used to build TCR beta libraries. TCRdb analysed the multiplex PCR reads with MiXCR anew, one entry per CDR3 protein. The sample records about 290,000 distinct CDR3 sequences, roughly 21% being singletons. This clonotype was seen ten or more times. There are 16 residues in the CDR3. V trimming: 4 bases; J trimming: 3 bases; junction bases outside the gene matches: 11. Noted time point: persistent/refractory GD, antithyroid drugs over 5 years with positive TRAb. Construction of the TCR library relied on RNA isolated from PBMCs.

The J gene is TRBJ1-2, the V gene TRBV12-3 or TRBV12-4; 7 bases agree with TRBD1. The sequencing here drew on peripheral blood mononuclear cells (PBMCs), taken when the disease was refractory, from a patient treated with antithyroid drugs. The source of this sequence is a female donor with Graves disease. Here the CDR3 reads CASSSTGTVAYYGYTF. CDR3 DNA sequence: TGTGCCAGCAGTTCTACCGGGACAGTGGCATACTATGGCTACACCTTC.